The 20 T cell receptor beta chains reported below all come from one sample, sequenced in a study of blood T cells in healthy people across ages. Together with a sample-barcoded 5' primer, a J-beta primer mix was included in a second PCR lasting roughly 6 to 12 cycles. TCRdb re-called the 5' RACE reads through MiXCR, storing one row per CDR3 protein. The data hold about 570,000 distinct CDR3 sequences, with roughly 29% observed a single time. The material sequenced was blood. These receptors came from a woman in her 70s in good health.

This clonotype has more than one count but fewer than ten. The chain employs TRBV6-2 or TRBV6-3 and TRBJ1-2; D perhaps matches TRBD1 (5 bases). The CDR3 runs 12 residues. V gave up 6 bases and J gave up 7 bases, with 12 bases separating them. Germline CDR1 is MNHEY and CDR2 is SVGEGT. The CDR3 spells CASSRQRGGYTF. CDR3 DNA sequence: TGTGCCAGCAGCCGACAGCGGGGTGGCTACACCTTC.

The V and J genes are TRBV5-1 and TRBJ2-5; D ambiguous. The CDR3 is made up of 15 amino acids. Germline V gives CDR1 SGHRS, CDR2 YFSETQ. V was trimmed by 0 bases and J by 0 bases, leaving 9 bases between them. CDR3 loop: CASSLGPYDQETQYF. DNA for the CDR3: TGCGCCAGCAGCTTGGGGCCGTATGACCAAGAGACCCAGTACTTC.

This clonotype was picked up a small number of times. The CDR3 protein is CASSQPRTGTSGANVLTF. The CDR3 DNA is TGTGCCAGCAGCCAACCCCGGACAGGAACTTCTGGGGCCAACGTCCTGACTTTC. J is TRBJ2-6 and V is TRBV3-1, with 7 positions matching TRBD1. From germline, CDR1 is LGHDT and CDR2 YNNKEL (reference sequence). The V and J ends lost 2 bases and 1 base, in that order; junction bases with no gene match: 8. CDR3 length: 18 amino acids.

This clonotype has more than one count but fewer than ten. The chain joins TRBV6-1 to TRBJ2-6; a possible D gene is TRBD1 (5 bases). The CDR3 is 16 residues long. Between the trimmed V and J ends, which lost 2 bases and 2 bases, there was a span of 10 bases. Germline assignment: CDR1 MNHNS and CDR2 SASEGT. The CDR3 DNA follows: TGTGCCAGCAGTGAACAGGGTATAGCTGGGGCCAACGTCCTGACTTTC. It is translated as CASSEQGIAGANVLTF.

The chain employs TRBV2 and TRBJ2-3; TRBD2 aligns across 8 bases. This CDR3 is 15 amino acids long. Germline V gives CDR1 SNHLY, CDR2 FYNNEI. The ends lost 4 bases at V and 5 bases at J; junction bases unmatched: 8. As DNA, the CDR3 is TGTGCCAGCAGTGGAGGTCGGGGGGGCCTAGATACGCAGTATTTT. Its translation is CASSGGRGGLDTQYF. Using reference TRBV2 and TRBJ2-3 for the parts outside the CDR3, the full variable domain is EPEVTQTPSHQVTQMGQEVILRCVPISNHLYFYWYRQILGQKVEFLVSFYNNEISEKSEIFDDQFSVERPDGSNFTLKIRSTKLEDSAMYFCASSGGRGGLDTQYFGPGTRLTVL.

The chain employs TRBV24-1 and TRBJ1-2, with TRBD1 matching 7 bases. The CDR3 length is 13 residues. Germline V CDR1 and CDR2: KGHDR, SFDVKD. V lost 4 bases to trimming and J lost 8 bases; unmatched junction nucleotides: 6. The CDR3 sequence is CATSDDTGAGYTF. CDR3 coding DNA: TGTGCCACCAGTGACGATACAGGGGCAGGCTACACCTTC.

The chain employs TRBV6-5 and TRBJ1-1, with a tentative D call TRBD1 (5 bases). CDR3 length equals 16 residues. Germline assignment: CDR1 MNHEY and CDR2 SVGAGI. The V and J ends lost 4 bases and 1 base respectively, with 16 bases between them. In nucleotides, the CDR3 is TGTGCCAGCAGTTTGAGACAGCCCACTGGGAACACTGAAGCTTTCTTT. It specifies CASSLRQPTGNTEAFF.

This clonotype has only a few counts. The V call is TRBV7-2, the J call TRBJ1-1, with D perhaps matching TRBD1 (5 bases). The germline V and J ends were trimmed by 5 bases and 4 bases, with 20 bases remaining between them. This CDR3 has 16 amino acids. The germline CDR1 and CDR2 sequences are SGHTA and FQGNSA. In DNA form, the CDR3 reads TGTGCCAGCAGCCCCAGACGCCCAGGGCAGGGCACTGAAGCTTTCTTT. The encoded protein is CASSPRRPGQGTEAFF.

The chain recombines TRBV4-1 with TRBJ1-2; tentative D call: TRBD1 (5 bases). Germline V gene lookup returns CDR1 MGHRA and CDR2 YSYEKL. The CDR3 is 13 amino acids. The V end was cut by 0 bases, the J end by 7 bases, with 9 bases between. CDR3 loop: CASSQEGAGGYTF. CDR3 DNA sequence: TGCGCCAGCAGCCAAGAAGGGGCCGGTGGCTACACCTTC.

This clonotype was observed a handful of times. The J gene is TRBJ2-3, the V gene TRBV6-6; no definite D call. The germline CDR1 and CDR2 sequences are MNHNY and SVGAGI (reference sequence). Trimming pared 5 bases from V and 1 base from J, leaving 13 bases between. This CDR3 contains 15 residues. The CDR3 coding sequence is TGTGCCAGCAGTGCATACCGGGCAGGCACAGATACGCAGTATTTT. Its translation is CASSAYRAGTDTQYF.

The V gene is TRBV27, the J gene TRBJ1-2, with D possibly TRBD1 on 5 matching bases. Trimming shortened V by 4 bases and J by 8 bases, and 17 bases separated the two germline ends. There are 14 residues in the CDR3. Germline CDR1 and CDR2: MNHEY and SMNVEV (reference sequence). The CDR3 bases are TGTGCCAGCAGTTACCGCCTCGGACGGGACGGCTACACCTTC. It yields the protein CASSYRLGRDGYTF.

In its sample, this clonotype was seen a few times. The chain joins TRBV7-3 to TRBJ1-1; tentatively, D is TRBD1 (6 bases). The CDR3 is made up of 15 amino acids. The germline V gene has CDR1 SGHTA and CDR2 FQGTGA. V lost 5 bases and J 6 bases, leaving 19 bases between the germline ends. Here the CDR3 DNA reads TGTGCCAGCAGCCTCGACGGGGGGCAGTTCGCTGAAGCTTTCTTT. The encoded protein is CASSLDGGQFAEAFF.

This clonotype was counted between two and nine times. The chain combines TRBV20-1 with TRBJ1-4; TRBD1 aligns across 10 bases. V lost 2 bases, J lost 2 bases, and 5 bases stayed unmatched. The CDR3 loop spans 16 amino acids. Looked up from germline, CDR1 is DFQATT and CDR2 is SNEGSKA (reference sequence). CDR3 protein: CSARTRDRGTNEKLFF. CDR3 nucleotide sequence: TGCAGTGCTAGAACCCGGGACAGGGGTACTAATGAAAAACTGTTTTTT.

V and J are TRBV7-9 and TRBJ1-2; D may be TRBD1 (6 bases). The CDR3 sequence is 14 residues long. V lost 7 bases and J 6 bases, leaving 18 bases between the germline ends. Germline CDR1 is SEHNR and CDR2 is FQNEAQ (reference sequence). In nucleotides, the CDR3 is TGTGCCAGCACCTACTTTGGGGGGCGCAATGGCTACACCTTC. Translation: CASTYFGGRNGYTF. Full variable domain (outside the CDR3, taken from reference TRBV7-9 and TRBJ1-2): DTGVSQNPRHKITKRGQNVTFRCDPISEHNRLYWYRQTLGQGPEFLTYFQNEAQLEKSRLLSDRFSAERPKGSFSTLEIQRTEQGDSAMYLCASTYFGGRNGYTFGSGTRLTVV.

The rearrangement uses TRBV20-1 and TRBJ1-2; D ambiguous. CDR1 is DFQATT and CDR2 is SNEGSKA in the germline V gene (reference sequence). The CDR3 runs 12 residues. V was cut by 6 bases and J by 8 bases, with 16 bases left in between. CDR3 region: CSALGGYRGYTF. Here the CDR3 DNA reads TGCAGTGCCTTGGGAGGGTATCGGGGCTACACCTTC.

This clonotype was seen repeatedly, ten times or more. At one end, the junction sequence differs from germline, possibly due to a read error. The gene calls are TRBV6-5 and TRBJ2-6; TRBD2 might be the D (5 bases). The CDR3 totals 15 residues. Germline assignment: CDR1 MNHEY and CDR2 SVGAGI. This CDR3 reads CASSYGSSGANVLTF. DNA for the CDR3: TGCGCCAGCAGCTATGGGAGCTCTGGGGCCAACGTCCTGACTTTC.

The chain recombines TRBV20-1 with TRBJ2-1, with 12 bases lining up with TRBD2. Germline V CDR1 and CDR2: DFQATT, SNEGSKA (reference sequence). This CDR3 is 18 amino acids long. V trimming: 6 bases; J trimming: 1 base; junction bases outside the gene matches: 13. The CDR3 region is CSASRASGGAGSYNEQFF. The CDR3 DNA is TGCAGTGCCAGTAGGGCTAGCGGGGGGGCCGGATCCTACAATGAGCAGTTCTTC.

The sample holds one count of this clonotype. The rearrangement joins TRBV2 to TRBJ1-2; D is unclear. CDR3 length: 16 residues. V was clipped by 2 bases and J by 2 bases, with 15 bases between them. The germline CDR1 and CDR2 sequences are SNHLY and FYNNEI. This CDR3 reads CASSELRVTLNYGYTF. DNA for the CDR3: TGTGCCAGCAGTGAATTGAGGGTAACCCTAAACTATGGCTACACCTTC.

The chain recombines TRBV2 with TRBJ2-1; 7 bases fit TRBD1. V trimming: 8 bases; J trimming: 12 bases; junction bases outside the gene matches: 13. CDR3 length: 13 residues. Germline V gives CDR1 SNHLY, CDR2 FYNNEI. CDR3 residues: CASGLRDSTSQFF. CDR3 DNA sequence: TGTGCCAGCGGCCTCAGGGACAGTACTTCGCAGTTCTTC.

This clonotype turned up a few times. The V call is TRBV3-1, the J call TRBJ2-5; 11 bases map to TRBD2. V lost 7 bases, J lost 2 bases, and 12 bases stayed unmatched. The CDR3 contains 17 residues. Germline CDR1 and CDR2: LGHDT and YNNKEL (reference sequence). The CDR3, as DNA: TGTGCCAGCACCTCGTTGCTAGCGGGGGGAACACAAGAGACCCAGTACTTC. This sequence encodes CASTSLLAGGTQETQYF.